This T cell receptor beta chain emerged from a study of PD-1 blockade in classical Hodgkin lymphoma. Notes on the study in general: Complete responders' baseline diversity resembled that of newly diagnosed patients. It was CD4+ TCR diversity, not CD8+, that rose significantly by C4D1. Healthy donors were reported to have higher baseline TCR diversity than newly diagnosed patients.

Clones were read by immunoSEQ multiplex PCR, and TCRdb kept only the in-frame ones, dropping some. The sample lists roughly 52,000 clones, around nine tenths seen once, with 6% to 7% in the top ten. With respect to this clone: What it binds is unknown.

The time point is: cycle 4 day 1 (C4D1), after five to seven weeks of nivolumab. Each patient experienced a relapse that followed autologous stem cell transplantation, and brentuximab vedotin exposure varied. Best overall response was complete response, partial response or progressive disease in these relapsed/refractory classical Hodgkin lymphoma patients. Germline values: CDR1 MNHEY, CDR2 SMNVEV (reference sequence). V lost 5 bases and J lost 4; bases outside the gene matches: 9. The length of the CDR3 is 15 residues. The sample here was peripheral blood mononuclear cells (PBMCs), taken before the fourth cycle of nivolumab. The sequence was collected from a human donor with classical Hodgkin lymphoma. This chain connects TRBV27 to TRBJ2-5; 8 bases are shared with TRBD2. CDR3 in DNA: TGTGCCAGCAGTGCCAGCGGGAGAGGCCGAGAGACCCAGTACTTC. Translating gives CASSASGRGRETQYF.